This record concerns one T cell receptor beta chain sequence. Indicated time point: newly diagnosed GD, antithyroid drugs for less than 3 months. Extracted RNA from PBMCs served as the source of the TCR library. These data come from a study of regulatory T cells in long-lasting Graves disease. Both iRepertoire HTBI primers and Arm-PCR of CDR3 regions were used to build the TCR beta libraries. TCRdb analysed the multiplex PCR reads with MiXCR anew, one entry per CDR3 protein. This sample carries 360,000 or so distinct CDR3 sequences, roughly 15% of them seen once, and the ten largest clones take around 20%. This CDR3 spans 16 amino acids. Germline lookup yields CDR1 MNHEY and CDR2 SVGEGT. Trimming removed 5 bases at V and 4 bases at J, with 18 bases between. This sample also appeared in a second study, on T cells in Graves' hyperthyroidism and ophthalmopathy.

Sample: peripheral blood mononuclear cells (PBMCs), taken at new diagnosis, from a patient treated with antithyroid drugs. The receptor was derived from a woman under 30 with Graves disease. The rearrangement joins TRBV6-2 or TRBV6-3 to TRBJ2-1; D gene unclear. Here the CDR3 DNA reads TGTGCCAGCAGTGAAAATGTAGGGCTAAATTACAATGAGCAGTTCTTC. It is translated as CASSENVGLNYNEQFF.